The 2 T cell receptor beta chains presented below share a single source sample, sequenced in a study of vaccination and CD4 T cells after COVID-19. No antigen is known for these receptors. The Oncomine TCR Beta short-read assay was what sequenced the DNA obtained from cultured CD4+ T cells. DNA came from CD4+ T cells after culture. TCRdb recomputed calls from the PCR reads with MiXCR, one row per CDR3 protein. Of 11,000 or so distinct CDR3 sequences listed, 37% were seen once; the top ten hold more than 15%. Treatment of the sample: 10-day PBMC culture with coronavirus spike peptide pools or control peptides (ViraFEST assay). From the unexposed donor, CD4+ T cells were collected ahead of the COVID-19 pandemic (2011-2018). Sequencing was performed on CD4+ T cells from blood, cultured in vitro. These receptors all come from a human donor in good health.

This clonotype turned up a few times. CDR3 region: CASSLVGGKAQHF. CDR3 coding DNA: TGTGCCAGCAGCTTAGTCGGCGGGAAGGCCCAGCATTTT. The gene calls are TRBV7-2 and TRBJ1-5, with D unresolved. Trimming took 1 base from V and 11 from J, leaving 12 bases between them. Germline CDR1 SGHTA, CDR2 FQGNSA. The CDR3 is made up of 13 amino acids.

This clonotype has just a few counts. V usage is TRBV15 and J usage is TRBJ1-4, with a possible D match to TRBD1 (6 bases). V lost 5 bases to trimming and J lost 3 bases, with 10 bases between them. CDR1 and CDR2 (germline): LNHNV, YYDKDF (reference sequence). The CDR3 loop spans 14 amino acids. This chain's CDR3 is CATSRGGPNEKLFF. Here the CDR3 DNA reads TGTGCCACCAGCCGCGGGGGGCCTAATGAAAAACTGTTTTTT.